This T cell receptor (beta chain) stems from a study of OX40 agonist ivuxolimab in advanced cancers. Study-level background: Patients were dosed intravenously with ivuxolimab at 0.01 to 10 mg/kg every 2 weeks.

Clones were read by immunoSEQ multiplex PCR, and TCRdb kept only the in-frame ones, dropping some. The sample lists about 110,000 clones, around 93% occurring once. The material sequenced was CD4+ or CD8+ T cells sorted from blood, taken in a trial of the OX40 agonist ivuxolimab. The TCR originated in an adult with an advanced solid tumor such as melanoma, head and neck, liver or kidney cancer.

The CDR3 here is CASSLSGSNTGELFF. The CDR3 region has the DNA TGTGCCAGCAGTTTATCCGGGAGTAACACCGGGGAGCTGTTTTTT. The genes are TRBV27 and TRBJ2-2, with a weak D call TRBD2 (6 bases). Germline lookup yields CDR1 MNHEY and CDR2 SMNVEV (reference sequence). Between the trimmed V and J ends, which lost 0 bases and 2 bases, there was a span of 7 bases. The CDR3 has 15 amino acids.